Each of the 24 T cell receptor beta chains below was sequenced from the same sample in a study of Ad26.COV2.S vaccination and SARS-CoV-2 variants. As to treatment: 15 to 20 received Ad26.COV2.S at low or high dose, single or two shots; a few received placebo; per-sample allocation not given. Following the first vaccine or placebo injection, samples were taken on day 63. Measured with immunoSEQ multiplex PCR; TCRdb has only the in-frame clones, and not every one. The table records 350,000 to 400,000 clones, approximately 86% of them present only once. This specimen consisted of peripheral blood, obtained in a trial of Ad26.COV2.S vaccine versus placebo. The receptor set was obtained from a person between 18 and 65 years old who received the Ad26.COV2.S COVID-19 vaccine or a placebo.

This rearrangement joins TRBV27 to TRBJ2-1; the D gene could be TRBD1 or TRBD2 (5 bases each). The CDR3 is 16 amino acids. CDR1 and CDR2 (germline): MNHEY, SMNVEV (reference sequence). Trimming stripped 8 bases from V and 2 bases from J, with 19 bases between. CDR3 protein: CASVPEAGTPYNEQFF. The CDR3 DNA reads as TGTGCCAGCGTACCTGAGGCCGGGACCCCCTACAATGAGCAGTTCTTC.

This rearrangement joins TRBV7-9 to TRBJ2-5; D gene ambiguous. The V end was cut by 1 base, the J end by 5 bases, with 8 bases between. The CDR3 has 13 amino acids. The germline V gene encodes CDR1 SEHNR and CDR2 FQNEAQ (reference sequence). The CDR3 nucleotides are TGTGCCAGCAGCTTAGAATGGCGGGAGACCCAGTACTTC. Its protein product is CASSLEWRETQYF.

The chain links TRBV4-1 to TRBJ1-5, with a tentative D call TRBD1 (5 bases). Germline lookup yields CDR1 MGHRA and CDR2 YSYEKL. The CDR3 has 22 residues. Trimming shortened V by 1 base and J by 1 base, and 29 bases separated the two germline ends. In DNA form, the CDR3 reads TGCGCCAGCAGCCAAGGGATACAGGACCACGAAGGGGCTATAATCAGCAATCAGCCCCAGCATTTT. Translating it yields CASSQGIQDHEGAIISNQPQHF.

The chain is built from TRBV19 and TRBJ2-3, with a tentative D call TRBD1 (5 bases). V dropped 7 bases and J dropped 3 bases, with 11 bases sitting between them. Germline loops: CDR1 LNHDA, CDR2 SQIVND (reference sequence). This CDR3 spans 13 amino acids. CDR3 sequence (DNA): TGTGCCAGTACTGGGGCAGCGACAGATACGCAGTATTTT. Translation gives CASTGAATDTQYF.

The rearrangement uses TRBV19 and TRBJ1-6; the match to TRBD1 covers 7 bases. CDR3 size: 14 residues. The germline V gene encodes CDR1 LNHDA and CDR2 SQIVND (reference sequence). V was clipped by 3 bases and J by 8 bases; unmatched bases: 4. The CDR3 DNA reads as TGTGCCAGTAGTATGAGGCAGGGGGATTCACCCCTCCACTTT. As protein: CASSMRQGDSPLHF.

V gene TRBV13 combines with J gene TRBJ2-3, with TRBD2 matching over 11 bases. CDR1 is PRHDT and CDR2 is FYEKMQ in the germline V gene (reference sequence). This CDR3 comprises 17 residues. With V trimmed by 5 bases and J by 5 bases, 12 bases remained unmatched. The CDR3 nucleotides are TGTGCCAGCAGCCCCCGTGGTAGCGGGGGGGCGGGAGATACGCAGTATTTT. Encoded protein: CASSPRGSGGAGDTQYF.

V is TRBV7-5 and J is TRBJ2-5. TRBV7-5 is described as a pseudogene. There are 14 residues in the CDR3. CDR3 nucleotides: TGTGTCAGAAGCGGTCAGGGACGTGGAGAGACCCAGTACTTC. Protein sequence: CVRSGQGRGETQYF.

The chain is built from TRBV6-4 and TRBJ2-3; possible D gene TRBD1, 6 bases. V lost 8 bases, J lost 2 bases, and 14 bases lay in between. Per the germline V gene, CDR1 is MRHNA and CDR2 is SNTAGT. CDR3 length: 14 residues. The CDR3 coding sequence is TGTGCCAGCCCTTTGGGACAAAACACAGATACGCAGTATTTT. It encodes CASPLGQNTDTQYF.

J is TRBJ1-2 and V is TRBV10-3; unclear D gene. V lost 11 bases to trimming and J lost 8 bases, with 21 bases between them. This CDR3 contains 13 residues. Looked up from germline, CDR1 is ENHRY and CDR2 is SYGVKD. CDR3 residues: CASTEQSQLGYTF. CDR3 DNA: TGTGCCTCCACGGAACAGTCCCAGTTGGGCTACACCTTC.

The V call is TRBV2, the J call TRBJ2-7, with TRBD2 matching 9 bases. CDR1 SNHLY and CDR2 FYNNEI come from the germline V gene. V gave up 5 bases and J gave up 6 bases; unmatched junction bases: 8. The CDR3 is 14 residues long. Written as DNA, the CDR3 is TGTGCCAGCAGTTCGTACCCAGCGGGGGGCGAGCAGTACTTC. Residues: CASSSYPAGGEQYF. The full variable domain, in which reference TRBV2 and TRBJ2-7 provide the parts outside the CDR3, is EPEVTQTPSHQVTQMGQEVILRCVPISNHLYFYWYRQILGQKVEFLVSFYNNEISEKSEIFDDQFSVERPDGSNFTLKIRSTKLEDSAMYFCASSSYPAGGEQYFGPGTRLTVT.

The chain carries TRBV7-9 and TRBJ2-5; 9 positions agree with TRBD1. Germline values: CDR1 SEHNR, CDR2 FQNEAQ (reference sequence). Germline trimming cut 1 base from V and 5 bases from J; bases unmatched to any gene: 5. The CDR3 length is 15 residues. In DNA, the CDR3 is TGTGCCAGCAGCTTAGGGACAGGGGATTGGGAGACCCAGTACTTC. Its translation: CASSLGTGDWETQYF.

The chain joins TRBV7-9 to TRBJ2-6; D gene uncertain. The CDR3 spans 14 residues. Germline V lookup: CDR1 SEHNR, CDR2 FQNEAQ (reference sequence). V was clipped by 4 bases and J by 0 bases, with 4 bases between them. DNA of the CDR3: TGTGCCAGCAGCTCTTACTCTGGGGCCAACGTCCTGACTTTC. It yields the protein CASSSYSGANVLTF.

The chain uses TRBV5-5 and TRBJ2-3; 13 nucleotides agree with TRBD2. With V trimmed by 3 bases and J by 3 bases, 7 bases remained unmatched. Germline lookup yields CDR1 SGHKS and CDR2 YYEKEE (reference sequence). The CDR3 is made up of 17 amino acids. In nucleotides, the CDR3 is TGTGCCAGCAGCTCGGAGACTAGCGGGGGGTTGACAGATACGCAGTATTTT. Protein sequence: CASSSETSGGLTDTQYF.

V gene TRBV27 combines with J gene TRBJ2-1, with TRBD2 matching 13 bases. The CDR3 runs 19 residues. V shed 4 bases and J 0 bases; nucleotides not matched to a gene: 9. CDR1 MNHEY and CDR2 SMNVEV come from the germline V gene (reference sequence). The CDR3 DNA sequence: TGTGCCAGCAGTTACTCTGGACTAGCGGGGGCAAGCTCCTACAATGAGCAGTTCTTC. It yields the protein CASSYSGLAGASSYNEQFF.

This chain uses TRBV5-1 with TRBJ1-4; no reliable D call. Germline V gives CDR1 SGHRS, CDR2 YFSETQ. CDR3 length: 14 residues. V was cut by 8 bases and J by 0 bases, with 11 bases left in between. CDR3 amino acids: CASGLDATNEKLFF. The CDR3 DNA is TGCGCCAGTGGACTCGATGCAACTAATGAAAAACTGTTTTTT.

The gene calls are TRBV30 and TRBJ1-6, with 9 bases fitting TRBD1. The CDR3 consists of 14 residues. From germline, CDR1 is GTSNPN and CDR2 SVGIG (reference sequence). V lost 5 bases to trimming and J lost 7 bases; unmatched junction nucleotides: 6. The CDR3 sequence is CAWGDRAKNSPLHF. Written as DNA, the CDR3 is TGTGCCTGGGGGGACAGGGCGAAAAATTCACCCCTCCACTTT.

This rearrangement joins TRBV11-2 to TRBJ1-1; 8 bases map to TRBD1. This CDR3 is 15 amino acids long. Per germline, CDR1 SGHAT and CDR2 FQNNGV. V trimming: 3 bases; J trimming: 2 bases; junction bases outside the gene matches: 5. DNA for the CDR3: TGTGCCAGCAGCTTGGAGGGACAGGCTAACACTGAAGCTTTCTTT. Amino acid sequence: CASSLEGQANTEAFF.

This CDR3 reads CASSLGGAGGGYTF. The CDR3 region has the DNA TGTGCCAGCAGCTTAGGGGGCGCAGGCGGTGGCTACACCTTC. The chain has TRBV11-2 and TRBJ1-2, with D tentatively TRBD1 (5 bases). Trimming took 1 base from V and 7 from J, leaving 13 bases between them. CDR3 length: 14 amino acids. CDR1 is SGHAT and CDR2 is FQNNGV in the germline V gene.

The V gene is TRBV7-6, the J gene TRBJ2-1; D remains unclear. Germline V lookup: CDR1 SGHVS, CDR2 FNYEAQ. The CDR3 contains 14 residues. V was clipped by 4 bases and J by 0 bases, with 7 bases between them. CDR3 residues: CASSSSYSYNEQFF. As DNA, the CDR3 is TGTGCCAGCAGCTCCTCGTACTCCTACAATGAGCAGTTCTTC.

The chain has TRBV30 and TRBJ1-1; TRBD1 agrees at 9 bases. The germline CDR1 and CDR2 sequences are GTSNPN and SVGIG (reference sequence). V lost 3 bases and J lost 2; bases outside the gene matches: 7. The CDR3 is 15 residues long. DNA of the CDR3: TGTGCCTGGAGACCACGGGACAGGGCAAACACTGAAGCTTTCTTT. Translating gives CAWRPRDRANTEAFF.

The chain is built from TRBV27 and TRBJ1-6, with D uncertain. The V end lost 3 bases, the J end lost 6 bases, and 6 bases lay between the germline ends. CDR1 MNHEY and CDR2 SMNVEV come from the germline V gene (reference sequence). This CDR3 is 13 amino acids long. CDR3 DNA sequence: TGTGCCAGCAGTTTCGACGGTAATTCACCCCTCCACTTT. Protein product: CASSFDGNSPLHF.

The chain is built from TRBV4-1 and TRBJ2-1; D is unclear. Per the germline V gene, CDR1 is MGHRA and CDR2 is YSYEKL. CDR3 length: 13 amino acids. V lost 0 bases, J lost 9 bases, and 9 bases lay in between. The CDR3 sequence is CASSQEGRSEQFF. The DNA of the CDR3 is TGCGCCAGCAGCCAAGAAGGTCGGAGTGAGCAGTTCTTC.

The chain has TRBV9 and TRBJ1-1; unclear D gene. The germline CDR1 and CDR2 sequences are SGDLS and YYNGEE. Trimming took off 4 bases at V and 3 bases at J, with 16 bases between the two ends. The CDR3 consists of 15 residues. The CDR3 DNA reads TGTGCCAGCAGCCCTAGGCTGAGTCGAGACACTGAAGCTTTCTTT. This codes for CASSPRLSRDTEAFF.

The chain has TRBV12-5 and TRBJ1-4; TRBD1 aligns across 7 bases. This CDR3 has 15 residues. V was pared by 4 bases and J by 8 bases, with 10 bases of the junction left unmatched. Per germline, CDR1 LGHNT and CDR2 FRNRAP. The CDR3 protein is CASGSTPGGEEKLFF. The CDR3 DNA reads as TGTGCTAGTGGTTCCACCCCAGGGGGAGAAGAAAAACTGTTTTTT.